Given below is one T cell receptor (beta chain) in context. Its antigen remains undetermined. Qualities for individual bases were not recorded, and no much larger clone is one base off. A MiSeq instrument was used for deep resolution sequencing, which targeted depths ranging from 1 in 1 million up to 1 in 200,000 T cells, with coverage averaging 10x for each clonotype. TCR beta libraries were generated with the immunoSEQ hsTCRB Kit. Under the source paper's analysis protocol: ImmunoSEQ Data Assistant and ImmunoSEQ Analyzer were used for data analysis, and V, D and J genes were assigned according to IMGT definitions. Clonality was computed as one minus normalized Shannon entropy of productive rearrangement frequencies, ranging from 0 to 1. Public clonotype analysis was restricted to overrepresented clonotypes comprising at least 0.05% of each patient's repertoire. Repertoires from about a dozen age-matched healthy donors in immuneACCESS were used as clonality controls. In its TCRdb copy, this immuneACCESS table keeps in-frame sequences only and misses some clones. Where compared with another copy, unresolved V genes explain less than half of these, and the others have no known cause. The D gene and trimming were derived from the DNA, and the V and J assignments and clone size from that table. The sample contains about 140,000 clones, 70% to 80% of them found a single time. Under 35% of the sample comes from the top ten.

This sample is part of a study of cytotoxic CD8 clonotypes in ibrutinib-treated CLL (dated by TCRdb to the early 2020s). As for the study more broadly: The cohort included about 15 treatment-naive and ten to eleven relapsed/refractory patients; roughly 17 were IGHV unmutated. Response samples were taken after a median of approximately 12 months on treatment, ranging from about 6 to 40 months. Cryopreserved peripheral blood mononuclear cells were obtained prior to treatment, at the time of response, and at either disease progression or sustained remission. Of the approximately 90 participants in the trial, approximately 25 had longitudinal samples available. Patients were still on ibrutinib when every remission and progressive disease sample was collected. On average, each sample had about 250,000 productive templates and almost 95,000 productive rearrangements. Partial responses were observed in 24 patients and complete responses in 2; after a median follow-up of 68 months, remission was maintained in around 14 patients and progression was observed in roughly twelve.

The time point label here, explained by the study, means: 12 to 13 months on ibrutinib. For TCR beta library preparation, about 2 micrograms of genomic DNA were isolated from cryopreserved PBMCs. Longitudinal blood samples from CLL patients receiving ibrutinib monotherapy were subjected to high-throughput TCR beta sequencing. The patients took part in an open-label, single-center phase 2 trial of ibrutinib monotherapy. Broader findings and caveats from the paper: Sampling times were not matched between sustained-remission and progressing patients, and lymph node repertoires were not studied. At baseline, clonality was higher than in age-matched healthy donors and showed a strong correlation with circulating CD8+ T-cell counts. Public clonotypes were rare and either shrank or stayed stable during treatment, and the rise in clonality at ibrutinib response reflected expansion of private clonotypes. Clonality increased at ibrutinib response, stayed stable in sustained remission, and fell back toward baseline at progression.

The CDR3 goes from the cysteine to the phenylalanine over 13 residues. The read is trimmed to its CDR3 DNA, 39 bases read in frame from base 1. According to the germline V gene, CDR1 reads MNHNS and CDR2 reads SASEGT. V is shortened by 6 bases, J by 4 bases, and the region joining them spans 10 bases. This receptor was obtained from a human donor with chronic lymphocytic leukemia. Source: PBMCs, taken after 12 months of ibrutinib treatment. The chain joins TRBV6-1 to TRBJ1-5; D gene: possibly TRBD1, on 5 matching bases. CDR3 region: CASRGEGNQPQHF. The nucleotides are TGTGCCAGCAGGGGGGAGGGGAATCAGCCCCAGCATTTT.